The 17 T cell receptor beta chains reported below all come from one sample, sequenced in a study of yellow fever vaccine responses in identical twins. TCRdb processed the RT-PCR reads anew with MiXCR; each CDR3 protein has one entry. The repertoire holds 3,000 to 4,000 distinct CDR3 sequences, with approximately 80% as singletons. This specimen consisted of T cells from blood (PBMCs), unsorted or a sorted subset (not recorded which), obtained before or after yellow fever vaccination (not recorded which). These receptors were taken from a woman between 18 and 30 years old who received the yellow fever vaccine.

The chain carries TRBV9 and TRBJ2-3, with D perhaps TRBD1 or TRBD2 (5 bases each). The CDR3 has 15 amino acids. Deletions cut 2 bases from V and 1 base from J, with 11 bases between. The germline gives CDR1 SGDLS, CDR2 YYNGEE. The CDR3 reads CASSVGTGRTDTQYF. The CDR3, as DNA: TGTGCCAGCAGCGTCGGGACCGGACGCACAGATACGCAGTATTTT.

In this sample, this clonotype turned up once. V is TRBV11-1 and J is TRBJ2-1, with TRBD2 matching 11 bases. This CDR3 has 15 residues. V was pared by 5 bases and J by 3 bases, with 3 bases of the junction left unmatched. Germline values: CDR1 SGHAT, CDR2 FQDESV (reference sequence). Here the CDR3 reads CASSPGTSGYNEQFF. The DNA of the CDR3 is TGTGCCAGCAGCCCCGGGACTAGCGGCTACAATGAGCAGTTCTTC.

The CDR3 is CSGERLGYGYTF. In DNA, the CDR3 is TGCAGCGGCGAGAGGTTGGGATATGGCTACACCTTC. The chain joins TRBV29-1 to TRBJ1-2; D unresolved. V was pared by 7 bases and J by 5 bases, with 14 bases between. There are 12 residues in the CDR3. The germline V gene encodes CDR1 SQVTM and CDR2 ANQGSEA.

V gene TRBV2 combines with J gene TRBJ2-7; D gene uncertain. Germline loops: CDR1 SNHLY, CDR2 FYNNEI. The CDR3 totals 12 residues. The V gene lost 6 bases and the J gene lost 2 bases, with 8 bases spanning the gap. The CDR3 here is CASRELTYEQYF. CDR3 bases: TGTGCCAGCAGAGAACTGACCTACGAGCAGTACTTC.

The table lists this clonotype with a count of one. CDR3 residues: CSARTENIQYF. CDR3 DNA sequence: TGCAGCGCCAGGACAGAAAACATTCAGTACTTC. The chain carries TRBV29-1 and TRBJ2-4, with a possible D match to TRBD1 (6 bases). Germline V lookup: CDR1 SQVTM, CDR2 ANQGSEA. With 7 bases removed from V and 5 bases from J, the gap between germline ends came to 9 bases. The CDR3 runs to 11 residues.

The CDR3 nucleotides read TGTGCCAGCAGCCCCAAGGGGGGGGTTGTGAACTATGGCTACACCTTC. This sequence encodes CASSPKGGVVNYGYTF. The V gene is TRBV4-2, the J gene TRBJ1-2; D possibly corresponds to TRBD1 (6 bases). The V end lost 4 bases, the J end lost 2 bases, and 17 bases lay between the germline ends. The CDR3 is made up of 16 amino acids. Germline V gene lookup returns CDR1 LGHNA and CDR2 YNFKEQ.

This clonotype was detected only a few times. Written as DNA, the CDR3 is TGTGCCAGCAGCCCCGGGGCCAATCAGCCCCAGCATTTT. This codes for CASSPGANQPQHF. The chain is built from TRBV13 and TRBJ1-5; D possibly corresponds to TRBD1 (5 bases). Germline V gene sequence: CDR1 PRHDT, CDR2 FYEKMQ (reference sequence). V lost 5 bases to trimming and J lost 3 bases, with 8 bases between them. This CDR3 region has 13 residues.

The chain links TRBV7-9 to TRBJ1-1; D is unresolved. V was cut by 3 bases and J by 1 base, with 6 bases left in between. The CDR3 spans 13 residues. CDR1 SEHNR and CDR2 FQNEAQ come from the germline V gene (reference sequence). In DNA form, the CDR3 reads TGTGCCAGCAGCTTTGGCAGGAACACTGAAGCTTTCTTT. It codes for CASSFGRNTEAFF.

This clonotype was picked up one time. The rearrangement joins TRBV29-1 to TRBJ2-7; D remains ambiguous. The CDR3 length is 13 residues. Trimming removed 4 bases at V and 0 bases at J, with 10 bases between. Germline CDR1 is SQVTM and CDR2 is ANQGSEA. The CDR3 region is CSVAEHSSYEQYF. The CDR3 DNA follows: TGCAGCGTTGCCGAACACTCCTCCTACGAGCAGTACTTC.

The CDR3 loop reads CASSDLPRATYEQYF. In nucleotides, the CDR3 is TGTGCCAGCAGTGACCTACCCAGGGCAACCTACGAGCAGTACTTC. V is TRBV2 and J is TRBJ2-7; tentatively, D is TRBD1 (5 bases). Per germline, CDR1 SNHLY and CDR2 FYNNEI. This CDR3 contains 15 residues. Deletions cut 3 bases from V and 2 bases from J, with 14 bases between.

The chain uses TRBV2 and TRBJ2-2; 9 bases match TRBD1. The CDR3 is made up of 16 amino acids. Germline V gives CDR1 SNHLY, CDR2 FYNNEI. The J segment lost 3 bases and the V segment lost 3 bases, leaving 5 bases of the junction unmatched. CDR3 amino acids: CASSEVTGGDTGELFF. The CDR3, as DNA: TGTGCCAGCAGTGAGGTTACAGGGGGCGACACCGGGGAGCTGTTTTTT.

This clonotype came up once. V and J are TRBV23-1 and TRBJ1-5; D not resolved. TRBV23-1 is an ORF; its function is uncertain. Deletions cut 6 bases from V and 0 bases from J, with 18 bases between. This CDR3 is built from 17 residues. The CDR3 protein is CASSRPDPLDSNQPQHF. CDR3 nucleotides: TGCGCCAGCAGCCGCCCGGACCCACTTGATAGCAATCAGCCCCAGCATTTT.

The V gene is TRBV29-1, the J gene TRBJ2-7; 9 positions agree with TRBD1. V was clipped by 3 bases and J by 6 bases; unmatched bases: 3. The CDR3 covers 12 residues. Germline CDR1 reads SQVTM; CDR2 reads ANQGSEA. The CDR3 DNA sequence: TGCAGCGTTGAGGGGACAGGGCTCGAGCAGTACTTC. Protein product: CSVEGTGLEQYF.

CDR3 amino acids: CSVESSSAYEQYF. In DNA form, the CDR3 reads TGCAGCGTTGAATCTAGTTCCGCCTACGAGCAGTACTTC. This chain links TRBV29-1 with TRBJ2-7; D not certain. V was cut by 2 bases and J by 2 bases, with 10 bases left in between. CDR3 size: 13 residues. Germline CDR1 reads SQVTM; CDR2 reads ANQGSEA.

In this sample, this clonotype turned up a few times. The rearrangement links TRBV4-2 to TRBJ2-7; 7 bases are shared with TRBD2. Unmatched junction bases numbered 7, after V lost 0 bases and J lost 5 bases. CDR3 length equals 15 residues. The germline V gene encodes CDR1 LGHNA and CDR2 YNFKEQ. DNA of the CDR3: TGTGCCAGCAGCCAAGAATTAGCGGGTAACCACGAGCAGTACTTC. Translation gives CASSQELAGNHEQYF.

CDR3 nucleotide sequence: TGCGCCAGCAGCCCCCGGGACGGAAACACTGAAGCTTTCTTT. Translating gives CASSPRDGNTEAFF. The chain recombines TRBV5-1 with TRBJ1-1; TRBD1 is a possible D gene (5 bases). Trimming took 4 bases from V and 2 from J, leaving 12 bases between them. Germline V CDR1 and CDR2: SGHRS, YFSETQ. The CDR3 is made up of 14 amino acids.

V usage is TRBV7-2 and J usage is TRBJ2-3; the match to TRBD2 covers 10 bases. The V gene end was trimmed by 3 bases and the J gene end by 1 base; junction bases not matched to a gene: 7. The CDR3 is 17 amino acids. Germline lookup yields CDR1 SGHTA and CDR2 FQGNSA. The CDR3 sequence: CASSLTASGGRTDTQYF. The CDR3 DNA sequence: TGTGCCAGCAGCTTGACCGCTAGCGGGGGACGCACAGATACGCAGTATTTT.